Listed here are 22 T cell receptor beta chains from one sample, sequenced in a study of liver allograft versus peripheral blood T cells (dated by TCRdb to the early 2020s). For the study in its entirety: The study compared T cell receptor repertoires found within transplanted livers against repertoires in the peripheral blood of liver transplant recipients.

The sample was run on an Illumina MiSeq. In-frame beta chains were kept once TCRdb had trimmed the public reads at Q25 with fastp and called clones with MiXCR. Each record represents a unique CDR3 protein, reported with the most common genes and DNA among its rows. Recorded for this sample are around 9,000 distinct CDR3 sequences; around 21% of them occurred a single time. 5.4% of the sample is held by the ten biggest clonotypes. The receptors were gathered from a human patient who had a liver transplant. Once a transplant has taken place, some T cells may be donor derived.

This sequence joins TRBV6-5 and TRBJ2-7; the D gene is possibly TRBD1 (6 bases). CDR1 is MNHEY, CDR2 SVGAGI, per germline. V was cut by 7 bases and J by 4 bases, with 17 bases left in between. This CDR3 has 14 amino acids. CDR3 region: CASKGDRSFYEQYF. DNA of the CDR3: TGTGCCAGCAAAGGAGACAGGAGCTTTTACGAGCAGTACTTC.

The gene calls are TRBV27 and TRBJ2-2, with 13 bases lining up with TRBD2. In germline, CDR1 is MNHEY, CDR2 SMNVEV (reference sequence). The CDR3 length is 18 residues. Trimming removed 4 bases from V and 3 bases from J; junction bases left unmatched: 8. CDR3: CASSSRLLAGGDTGELFF. DNA of the CDR3: TGTGCCAGCAGTTCGCGTTTACTAGCGGGAGGGGACACCGGGGAGCTGTTTTTT.

The CDR3 is CSVGQGADQPQHF. The CDR3 DNA follows: TGCAGCGTTGGACAGGGAGCGGATCAGCCCCAGCATTTT. This sequence joins TRBV29-1 and TRBJ1-5, with 7 bases fitting TRBD1. The CDR3 consists of 13 residues. Unmatched junction bases numbered 5, after V lost 4 bases and J lost 5 bases. CDR1 is SQVTM and CDR2 is ANQGSEA in the germline V gene.

This clonotype rates as medium-sized. The rearrangement joins TRBV6-6 to TRBJ2-1; D may be TRBD1 or TRBD2 (6 bases each). The germline CDR1 and CDR2 sequences are MNHNY and SVGAGI (reference sequence). The CDR3 has 12 residues. V was trimmed by 8 bases and J by 5 bases, leaving 10 bases between them. The CDR3 DNA sequence: TGTGCCAGCGGAAGGGGGGACAATGAGCAGTTCTTC. Protein: CASGRGDNEQFF.

The rearrangement uses TRBV6-5 and TRBJ1-4; 7 bases fit TRBD1. The CDR3 spans 14 residues. Looked up from germline, CDR1 is MNHEY and CDR2 is SVGAGI. With 6 bases clipped from V and 8 bases from J, the junction kept 9 bases outside the gene matches. For the CDR3, the DNA is TGTGCCAGCAGACCAAACAGGGGTCGGGAAAAACTGTTTTTT. It specifies CASRPNRGREKLFF.

By sample fraction, this clonotype is medium-sized. The CDR3 loop reads CASSFAGGPNEQFF. Written as DNA, the CDR3 is TGTGCCAGCAGCTTTGCGGGGGGGCCGAATGAGCAGTTCTTC. V is TRBV7-2 and J is TRBJ2-1; 9 bases are a match to TRBD2. V gave up 3 bases and J gave up 7 bases; unmatched junction bases: 4. Per germline, CDR1 SGHTA and CDR2 FQGNSA. The CDR3 is made up of 14 amino acids. The full variable domain, with the rest looked up from reference TRBV7-2 and TRBJ2-1, is GAGVSQSPSNKVTEKGKDVELRCDPISGHTALYWYRQSLGQGLEFLIYFQGNSAPDKSGLPSDRFSAERTGGSVSTLTIQRTQQEDSAVYLCASSFAGGPNEQFFGPGTRLTVL.

This clonotype was counted between two and nine times. The V gene is TRBV20-1, the J gene TRBJ1-1, with D possibly TRBD1 on 6 matching bases. V was cut by 4 bases and J by 11 bases, with 17 bases left in between. Germline CDR1 DFQATT, CDR2 SNEGSKA (reference sequence). The CDR3 is 12 amino acids. The CDR3 DNA reads as TGCAGTGCTAAGTCCGGGGGCGCGTATGCTTTCTTT. Protein sequence: CSAKSGGAYAFF.

This chain uses TRBV28 with TRBJ1-4; maybe TRBD1 (6 bases). Per germline, CDR1 MDHEN and CDR2 SYDVKM. V gave up 2 bases and J gave up 3 bases, with 13 bases separating them. The CDR3 runs to 16 residues. CDR3 DNA: TGTGCCAGCAGTTTAGGGGGCAGACAGTCTAATGAAAAACTGTTTTTT. This gives the protein CASSLGGRQSNEKLFF.

This CDR3 reads CSAEVTSGGSYNEQFF. The CDR3 DNA reads as TGCAGTGCTGAGGTGACTAGCGGGGGGTCCTACAATGAGCAGTTCTTC. The V and J genes are TRBV20-1 and TRBJ2-1, with 13 bases aligning to TRBD2. Germline CDR1 reads DFQATT; CDR2 reads SNEGSKA (reference sequence). With V trimmed by 5 bases and J by 1 base, 5 bases remained unmatched. The CDR3 loop spans 16 amino acids.

This clonotype occurred a few times. This chain links TRBV18 with TRBJ1-4; no clear D. V lost 2 bases to trimming and J lost 4 bases, with 5 bases between them. CDR1 is KGHSH, CDR2 LQKENI, per germline. The CDR3 loop spans 13 amino acids. As DNA, the CDR3 is TGTGCCAGCTCACCAGATATTAATGAAAAACTGTTTTTT. It yields the protein CASSPDINEKLFF.

By proportion, this clonotype is medium-sized. The rearrangement uses TRBV19 and TRBJ2-3; D is uncertain. From germline, CDR1 is LNHDA and CDR2 SQIVND (reference sequence). The CDR3 contains 12 residues. Trimming stripped 6 bases from V and 4 bases from J, with 8 bases between. The chain's CDR3 is CASRDRSDTQYF. The DNA for the CDR3 is TGTGCCAGTAGGGACCGTTCAGATACGCAGTATTTT.

The rearrangement uses TRBV20-1 and TRBJ1-6, with TRBD1 matching over 9 bases. V lost 0 bases and J lost 10; bases outside the gene matches: 4. This CDR3 is built from 14 residues. Germline V gene lookup returns CDR1 DFQATT and CDR2 SNEGSKA (reference sequence). CDR3 loop: CSARERTGESPLHF. As DNA, the CDR3 is TGCAGTGCTAGAGAGAGGACAGGGGAATCACCCCTCCACTTT.

The chain is built from TRBV12-5 and TRBJ1-6; D gene uncertain. The germline CDR1 and CDR2 sequences are LGHNT and FRNRAP. This CDR3 region has 17 residues. Trimming shortened V by 2 bases and J by 1 base, and 12 bases separated the two germline ends. The CDR3 coding sequence is TGTGCTAGTGGTTTGCGACCGGGAGGTTCCTATAATTCACCCCTCCACTTT. It specifies CASGLRPGGSYNSPLHF. Combining the CDR3 with reference TRBV12-5 and TRBJ1-6 gives the whole variable domain DARVTQTPRHKVTEMGQEVTMRCQPILGHNTVFWYRQTMMQGLELLAYFRNRAPLDDSGMPKDRFSAEMPDATLATLKIQPSEPRDSAVYFCASGLRPGGSYNSPLHFGNGTRLTVT.

Within the sample, this clonotype is medium-sized. The chain joins TRBV15 to TRBJ1-3; D is undetermined. The V gene's germline CDR1 is LNHNV and CDR2 YYDKDF (reference sequence). CDR3 length equals 12 residues. V lost 6 bases, J lost 4 bases, and 7 bases lay in between. This chain's CDR3 is CATSQQGNTIYF. The DNA for the CDR3 is TGTGCCACCAGTCAACAGGGAAACACCATATATTTT.

With respect to this clonotype: Just one base apart from a much larger clone, this may be a read error. The V call is TRBV6-6, the J call TRBJ1-4; TRBD1 aligns across 9 bases. V gave up 5 bases and J gave up 11 bases; unmatched junction bases: 12. Germline CDR1 is MNHNY and CDR2 is SVGAGI (reference sequence). This CDR3 has 15 residues. The CDR3 nucleotides read TGTGCCAGCAGTCGGGGGGGACAGGGTGGTGATAAACTGTTTTTT. Translated: CASSRGGQGGDKLFF.

By sample share, this clonotype is medium-sized. The chain has TRBV6-5 and TRBJ1-4; 9 nucleotides line up with TRBD1. The CDR3 is made up of 17 amino acids. The J segment lost 4 bases and the V segment lost 5 bases, leaving 11 bases of the junction unmatched. Per the germline V gene, CDR1 is MNHEY and CDR2 is SVGAGI. The CDR3 here is CASSETGTGSSNEKLFF. CDR3 DNA sequence: TGTGCCAGCAGTGAGACCGGGACAGGGAGTAGTAATGAAAAACTGTTTTTT.

Relative to its sample, this clonotype is medium-sized. This rearrangement joins TRBV6-2 or TRBV6-3 to TRBJ1-2, with no clear D. The CDR3 covers 13 residues. V lost 5 bases, J lost 2 bases, and 9 bases lay in between. Germline CDR1 and CDR2: MNHEY and SVGEGT. The CDR3 coding sequence is TGTGCCAGCAGTCCACGGGAAAACTATGGCTACACCTTC. It specifies CASSPRENYGYTF.

By share, this clonotype ranks as medium-sized. This sequence joins TRBV18 and TRBJ1-2; D unresolved. Germline assignment: CDR1 KGHSH and CDR2 LQKENI. This CDR3 comprises 14 residues. V was cut by 0 bases and J by 7 bases, with 12 bases left in between. The CDR3 here is CASSPPDGVGGYTF. The CDR3, as DNA: TGTGCCAGCTCACCACCGGACGGGGTTGGTGGCTACACCTTC.

V is TRBV6-5 and J is TRBJ1-5; 7 nucleotides line up with TRBD1. This CDR3 spans 15 amino acids. J gave up 6 bases and V 5 bases, and 10 bases lay outside the gene matches. The germline V gene encodes CDR1 MNHEY and CDR2 SVGAGI. Written as DNA, the CDR3 is TGTGCCAGCAGTAGGACAGGTCAAGGTTCTCAGCCCCAGCATTTT. This sequence encodes CASSRTGQGSQPQHF.

This sequence joins TRBV30 and TRBJ1-2; D gene unclear. The CDR3 consists of 13 residues. Germline lookup yields CDR1 GTSNPN and CDR2 SVGIG (reference sequence). Trimming removed 3 bases at V and 4 bases at J, with 12 bases between. As DNA, the CDR3 is TGTGCCTGGAGCGGCGGGGTCGCCTATGGCTACACCTTC. It yields the protein CAWSGGVAYGYTF.

This clonotype is labeled as medium-sized. The V and J genes are TRBV7-9 and TRBJ2-2; 10 bases match TRBD2. This CDR3 is 16 amino acids long. Losses at the gene ends were 4 bases for V and 7 bases for J; bases not matched to a gene: 9. Looked up from germline, CDR1 is SEHNR and CDR2 is FQNEAQ (reference sequence). The CDR3 sequence is CASSSKPGLAVGELFF. Written as DNA, the CDR3 is TGTGCCAGCAGCTCTAAACCAGGACTAGCGGTCGGGGAGCTGTTTTTT.

V usage is TRBV20-1 and J usage is TRBJ2-7; the match to TRBD2 covers 13 bases. This CDR3 contains 14 residues. The germline CDR1 and CDR2 sequences are DFQATT and SNEGSKA (reference sequence). V shed 6 bases and J 3 bases; nucleotides not matched to a gene: 5. CDR3 protein: CSASLAGGRYEQYF. In DNA, the CDR3 is TGCAGTGCATCACTAGCGGGAGGGCGCTACGAGCAGTACTTC.